Below, 30 T cell receptor beta chains from the same sample are listed, as sequenced in a study of T-cell memory formation after mild COVID-19. TCRdb reanalysed the 5' RACE reads using MiXCR and keeps one entry per CDR3 protein. Here the sample spans tens of thousands of distinct CDR3 sequences, around 15% being singletons. Sequences were obtained from PBMCs or a T cell subset sorted from them (not recorded which). These receptors originate from an adult woman who had mild COVID-19 (a few samples of this study predate the infection). Cell type and time point are not known.

This clonotype occurred a few times. The CDR3 loop reads CASGRGTGTHEQYF. The CDR3 coding sequence is TGCGCCAGCGGCAGGGGGACAGGGACCCACGAGCAGTACTTC. The V call is TRBV5-1, the J call TRBJ2-7; 9 bases line up with TRBD1. This CDR3 comprises 14 residues. J gave up 5 bases and V 7 bases, and 10 bases lay outside the gene matches. CDR1 is SGHRS and CDR2 is YFSETQ in the germline V gene.

V and J are TRBV12-3 or TRBV12-4 and TRBJ2-7; D is uncertain. The CDR3 spans 15 residues. The V gene lost 2 bases and the J gene lost 0 bases, with 11 bases spanning the gap. DNA for the CDR3: TGTGCCAGCAGTTTAAGTGGCAGGAGCTCCTACGAGCAGTACTTC. This codes for CASSLSGRSSYEQYF.

The chain combines TRBV20-1 with TRBJ2-7; 9 bases match TRBD2. Germline CDR1 DFQATT, CDR2 SNEGSKA (reference sequence). This CDR3 is built from 14 residues. J lost 3 bases, V lost 6 bases, and 9 bases had no gene match. CDR3 in amino acids: CSAGIAGEFYEQYF. For the CDR3, the DNA is TGCAGTGCCGGGATAGCGGGGGAATTCTACGAGCAGTACTTC.

This clonotype was seen a handful of times. The chain links TRBV9 to TRBJ2-5; D uncertain. Per germline, CDR1 SGDLS and CDR2 YYNGEE. The CDR3 is 13 amino acids. Trimming removed 4 bases from V and 4 bases from J, with 11 bases in between. CDR3: CASSLRTGETQYF. CDR3 bases: TGTGCCAGCAGCCTCCGGACCGGAGAGACCCAGTACTTC.

The chain combines TRBV30 with TRBJ2-3, with TRBD1 identical over 10 bases. This CDR3 has 16 residues. V lost 4 bases, J lost 0 bases, and 7 bases stayed unmatched. CDR1 GTSNPN and CDR2 SVGIG come from the germline V gene (reference sequence). The CDR3 sequence: CAWTRTGGTSTDTQYF. CDR3 bases: TGTGCCTGGACTAGGACAGGGGGTACTAGCACAGATACGCAGTATTTT. Full variable domain (remainder filled in from reference TRBV30 and TRBJ2-3): SQTIHQWPATLVQPVGSPLSLECTVEGTSNPNLYWYRQAAGRGLQLLFYSVGIGQISSEVPQNLSASRPQDRQFILSSKKLLLSDSGFYLCAWTRTGGTSTDTQYFGPGTRLTVL.

This rearrangement joins TRBV29-1 to TRBJ2-5; D uncertain. V lost 7 bases and J lost 3, with 6 bases in between. The CDR3 totals 10 residues. The germline CDR1 and CDR2 sequences are SQVTM and ANQGSEA. CDR3 amino acids: CSGLEETQYF. As DNA, the CDR3 is TGCAGCGGCTTAGAAGAGACCCAGTACTTC.

The chain uses TRBV7-9 and TRBJ2-1; 7 positions match TRBD2. The CDR3 runs 19 residues. V was pared by 3 bases and J by 4 bases, with 18 bases of the junction left unmatched. The germline V gene has CDR1 SEHNR and CDR2 FQNEAQ (reference sequence). The CDR3 region is CASSFGTTAVDPSYNEQFF. The CDR3 nucleotides are TGTGCCAGCAGCTTTGGGACTACAGCCGTCGACCCATCTTACAATGAGCAGTTCTTC.

The chain joins TRBV5-6 to TRBJ1-4; 10 bases align to TRBD1. The CDR3 has 17 amino acids. V trimming: 0 bases; J trimming: 2 bases; junction bases outside the gene matches: 4. Germline V gene data show CDR1 as SGHDT and CDR2 as YYEEEE. In DNA, the CDR3 is TGTGCCAGCAGCTTGGGATCGACAGGGGGCACTAATGAAAAACTGTTTTTT. It translates to CASSLGSTGGTNEKLFF.

This clonotype was picked up a small number of times. V is TRBV24-1 and J is TRBJ1-1, with D possibly being TRBD1 (5 bases). Trimming left V 11 bases short and J 5 bases short, with 20 bases between. The CDR3 contains 14 residues. The germline gives CDR1 KGHDR, CDR2 SFDVKD. Here the CDR3 DNA reads TGTGCCAAGAGTCACGGGGGTCCTGGTACTGAAGCTTTCTTT. Amino acids: CAKSHGGPGTEAFF.

This chain connects TRBV12-3 or TRBV12-4 to TRBJ2-6, with unresolved D. This CDR3 has 14 amino acids. V was pared by 6 bases and J by 0 bases, with 6 bases between. The CDR3 region is CASSPYSGANVLTF. In DNA, the CDR3 is TGTGCCAGCAGCCCATACTCTGGGGCCAACGTCCTGACTTTC.

The chain joins TRBV7-6 to TRBJ2-3, with 10 bases that match TRBD2. J was trimmed by 0 bases and V by 1 base; bases with no gene match: 4. The CDR3 has 17 amino acids. Looked up from germline, CDR1 is SGHVS and CDR2 is FNYEAQ. The CDR3 region is CASSLGWTSGSTDTQYF. The DNA of the CDR3 is TGTGCCAGCAGCTTAGGGTGGACTAGCGGTAGCACAGATACGCAGTATTTT.

This sequence joins TRBV4-2 and TRBJ2-7; 11 bases map to TRBD2. CDR1 is LGHNA, CDR2 YNFKEQ, per germline. The CDR3 runs 16 residues. The J segment lost 2 bases and the V segment lost 1 base, leaving 4 bases of the junction unmatched. CDR3 amino acids: CASSQVLAGGPYEQYF. The CDR3 DNA is TGTGCCAGCAGCCAAGTATTAGCGGGAGGGCCCTACGAGCAGTACTTC.

There are a few counts of this clonotype. This chain links TRBV29-1 with TRBJ1-1; 8 bases align to TRBD1. The CDR3 covers 14 residues. Germline V gives CDR1 SQVTM, CDR2 ANQGSEA. V lost 4 bases, J lost 2 bases, and 6 bases stayed unmatched. The CDR3 loop is CSVVQGAPNTEAFF. CDR3 nucleotide sequence: TGCAGCGTTGTCCAGGGGGCCCCAAACACTGAAGCTTTCTTT.

The chain has TRBV29-1 and TRBJ2-5; 7 bases match TRBD1. J gave up 3 bases and V 7 bases, and 20 bases lay outside the gene matches. The CDR3 runs 17 residues. CDR1 SQVTM and CDR2 ANQGSEA come from the germline V gene. The CDR3 bases are TGCAGCGCTCCGACGTATAGACAGGGTCTTCGGGAAGAGACCCAGTACTTC. Its translation: CSAPTYRQGLREETQYF. Filled out from reference TRBV29-1 and TRBJ2-5, the complete variable domain reads SAVISQKPSRDICQRGTSLTIQCQVDSQVTMMFWYRQQPGQSLTLIATANQGSEATYESGFVIDKFPISRPNLTFSTLTVSNMSPEDSSIYLCSAPTYRQGLREETQYFGPGTRLLVL.

V gene TRBV4-3 combines with J gene TRBJ2-2, with D perhaps TRBD1 (5 bases). Germline V gene lookup returns CDR1 LGHNA and CDR2 YSLEER. V shed 6 bases and J shed 4 bases, with 9 bases lying between them. The CDR3 has 13 residues. CDR3 in DNA: TGCGCCAGCAGACAGGCCCTCACCGGGGAGCTGTTTTTT. Translation gives CASRQALTGELFF.

V usage is TRBV4-2 and J usage is TRBJ1-2; the match to TRBD1 covers 8 bases. The CDR3 runs 13 residues. The J segment lost 5 bases and the V segment lost 4 bases, leaving 3 bases of the junction unmatched. Germline V CDR1 and CDR2: LGHNA, YNFKEQ. The DNA of the CDR3 is TGTGCCAGCAGCCCCGGACAGGGTTATGGCTACACCTTC. Its translation is CASSPGQGYGYTF.

The gene calls are TRBV6-5 and TRBJ1-2; TRBD1 aligns across 7 bases. The CDR3 contains 14 residues. V lost 6 bases to trimming and J lost 5 bases; unmatched junction nucleotides: 9. Per germline, CDR1 MNHEY and CDR2 SVGAGI. The CDR3 nucleotides are TGTGCCAGCAGACCTAAAGGGACAGATTATGGCTACACCTTC. Translation gives CASRPKGTDYGYTF.

This chain joins TRBV4-1 and TRBJ1-5, with 9 positions matching TRBD1. This CDR3 is built from 16 residues. Germline V gene data show CDR1 as MGHRA and CDR2 as YSYEKL. Germline trimming cut 0 bases from V and 4 bases from J; bases unmatched to any gene: 4. The CDR3, as DNA: TGCGCCAGCAGCCAAGATGGACAGGGGTTGAATCAGCCCCAGCATTTT. Its translation: CASSQDGQGLNQPQHF.

Here the CDR3 reads CASSLGFGPSTDTQYF. The CDR3 region has the DNA TGTGCCAGCAGTTTGGGTTTCGGACCTAGCACAGATACGCAGTATTTT. This sequence joins TRBV12-3 or TRBV12-4 and TRBJ2-3; D remains unclear. V lost 3 bases, J lost 0 bases, and 13 bases lay in between. This CDR3 is built from 16 residues.

This clonotype has a handful of counts. The chain has TRBV12-3 or TRBV12-4 and TRBJ1-1, with TRBD1 matching over 8 bases. The junction had 5 bases not matched to a gene; V was cut back by 5 bases and J by 0 bases. This CDR3 spans 15 amino acids. In DNA form, the CDR3 reads TGTGCCAGCAGTGACCCGGGACAGGTGAACACTGAAGCTTTCTTT. Amino acids: CASSDPGQVNTEAFF.

This clonotype has only a few counts. The chain couples TRBV29-1 to TRBJ2-3; a weak D match, TRBD2 (6 bases). CDR1 is SQVTM, CDR2 ANQGSEA, per germline. CDR3 length: 11 amino acids. Trimming shortened V by 5 bases and J by 5 bases, and 8 bases separated the two germline ends. CDR3 in amino acids: CSVLSGDTQYF. CDR3 nucleotides: TGCAGCGTTCTTAGCGGAGATACGCAGTATTTT.

The chain carries TRBV12-3 or TRBV12-4 and TRBJ2-1; D is ambiguous. The CDR3 totals 15 residues. The germline V and J ends were trimmed by 4 bases and 0 bases, with 10 bases remaining between them. CDR3 residues: CASSSSASSYNEQFF. CDR3 sequence (DNA): TGTGCCAGCAGTTCCTCAGCGAGCTCCTACAATGAGCAGTTCTTC.

The J gene is TRBJ2-2, the V gene TRBV12-3 or TRBV12-4, with D perhaps TRBD1 (6 bases). The CDR3 loop spans 12 amino acids. V dropped 6 bases and J dropped 6 bases, with 8 bases sitting between them. CDR3 bases: TGTGCCAGCAGGACAGGATCCGGGGAGCTGTTTTTT. This sequence encodes CASRTGSGELFF.

V and J are TRBV5-1 and TRBJ1-3; D ambiguous. Germline CDR1 is SGHRS and CDR2 is YFSETQ. V was clipped by 2 bases and J by 6 bases, with 18 bases between them. CDR3 length equals 16 residues. This chain's CDR3 is CASSFGNQEKENTIYF. The CDR3 region has the DNA TGCGCCAGCAGCTTTGGGAACCAGGAGAAGGAAAACACCATATATTTT.

The J gene is TRBJ1-1, the V gene TRBV9, with D unresolved. Germline V gene sequence: CDR1 SGDLS, CDR2 YYNGEE. The germline V and J ends were trimmed by 4 bases and 4 bases, with 11 bases remaining between them. The CDR3 is 13 residues long. This CDR3 is CASSINLFTEAFF. The CDR3 DNA sequence: TGTGCCAGCAGCATCAATCTCTTCACTGAAGCTTTCTTT.

This clonotype was observed a few times. This chain links TRBV5-1 with TRBJ1-1; D is perhaps TRBD1 (5 bases). This CDR3 comprises 11 residues. Germline lookup yields CDR1 SGHRS and CDR2 YFSETQ. V was cut by 0 bases and J by 13 bases, with 10 bases left in between. CDR3 sequence: CASSLATQVFF. In DNA form, the CDR3 reads TGCGCCAGCAGCTTGGCCACACAGGTTTTCTTT.

This clonotype has a handful of counts. The chain is built from TRBV12-3 or TRBV12-4 and TRBJ2-3; 15 bases match TRBD2. This CDR3 has 17 residues. V shed 5 bases and J 1 base; nucleotides not matched to a gene: 4. The CDR3 reads CASSGLAGGRGTDTQYF. The CDR3 nucleotides are TGTGCCAGCAGTGGACTAGCGGGGGGGCGTGGCACAGATACGCAGTATTTT.

The chain carries TRBV3-1 and TRBJ2-7, with D uncertain. V was pared by 1 base and J by 2 bases, with 15 bases between. Germline V gene data show CDR1 as LGHDT and CDR2 as YNNKEL (reference sequence). The CDR3 sequence is 16 residues long. CDR3 residues: CASSQVFGRQAYEQYF. The CDR3 DNA is TGTGCCAGCAGCCAAGTGTTCGGGCGTCAAGCCTACGAGCAGTACTTC.

This clonotype was picked up a small number of times. J is TRBJ2-3 and V is TRBV5-1, with D hard to call. Germline lookup yields CDR1 SGHRS and CDR2 YFSETQ. The V end lost 0 bases, the J end lost 2 bases, and 10 bases lay between the germline ends. This CDR3 contains 15 residues. CDR3 DNA: TGCGCCAGCAGCTTGGTAGATGGCCCCACAGATACGCAGTATTTT. It specifies CASSLVDGPTDTQYF.

V gene TRBV12-3 or TRBV12-4 combines with J gene TRBJ1-5; 7 bases align to TRBD1. The V segment lost 6 bases and the J segment 2 bases; nucleotides outside the gene matches: 7. This CDR3 has 15 residues. The CDR3 sequence is CASSATGSGNQPQHF. CDR3 coding DNA: TGTGCCAGCAGCGCGACAGGGTCTGGCAATCAGCCCCAGCATTTT.